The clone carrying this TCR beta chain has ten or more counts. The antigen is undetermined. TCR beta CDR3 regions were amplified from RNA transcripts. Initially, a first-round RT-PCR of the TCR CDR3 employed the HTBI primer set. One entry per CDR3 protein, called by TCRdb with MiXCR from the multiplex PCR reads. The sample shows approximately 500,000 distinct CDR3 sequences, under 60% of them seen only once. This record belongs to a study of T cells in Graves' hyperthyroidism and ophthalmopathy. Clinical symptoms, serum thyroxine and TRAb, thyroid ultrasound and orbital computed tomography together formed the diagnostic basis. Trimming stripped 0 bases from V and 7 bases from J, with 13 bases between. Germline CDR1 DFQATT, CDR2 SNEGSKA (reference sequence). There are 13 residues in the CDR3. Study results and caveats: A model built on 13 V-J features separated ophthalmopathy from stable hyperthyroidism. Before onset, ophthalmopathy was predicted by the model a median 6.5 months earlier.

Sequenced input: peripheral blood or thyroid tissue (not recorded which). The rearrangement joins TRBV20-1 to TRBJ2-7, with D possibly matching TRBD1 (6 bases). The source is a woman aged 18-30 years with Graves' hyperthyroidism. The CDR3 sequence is CSARDRGDNEQYF. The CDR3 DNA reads TGCAGTGCTAGAGACAGGGGAGACAATGAGCAGTACTTC.